These 32 T cell receptor beta chains originate from one sample sequenced in a study of regulatory T cells in long-lasting Graves disease. Building the TCR beta libraries relied on iRepertoire HTBI primers, and CDR3 regions underwent Arm-PCR. TCRdb reprocessed the multiplex PCR reads via MiXCR and lists one record per CDR3 protein. The sample gives approximately 460,000 distinct CDR3 sequences, 15% to 20% of which show up once; about 10% is in the top ten. Time point specified: newly diagnosed GD, antithyroid drugs for less than 3 months. PBMC RNA was the source of the TCR library. These data were also filed under a second study, of T cells in Graves' hyperthyroidism and ophthalmopathy.

Sequencing was performed on peripheral blood mononuclear cells (PBMCs), taken at new diagnosis, from a patient treated with antithyroid drugs. Every receptor here comes from a woman in her twenties or thirties with Graves disease.

This clonotype was observed many times. The rearrangement uses TRBV20-1 and TRBJ1-1, with D perhaps TRBD1 (5 bases). The V end lost 0 bases, the J end lost 2 bases, and 13 bases lay between the germline ends. CDR1 and CDR2 (germline): DFQATT, SNEGSKA (reference sequence). CDR3 size: 15 residues. The CDR3 DNA reads TGCAGTGCTAGAGATTGGGGGTCGGGAAACACTGAAGCTTTCTTT. This translates into CSARDWGSGNTEAFF.

This clonotype was seen repeatedly, ten times or more. The chain is built from TRBV6-2 or TRBV6-3 and TRBJ2-5; a weak D match, TRBD2 (5 bases). Germline V CDR1 and CDR2: MNHEY, SVGEGT. The CDR3 spans 16 residues. V was clipped by 3 bases and J by 2 bases, with 16 bases between them. The CDR3 sequence is CASSYLRALGQETQYF. CDR3 DNA sequence: TGTGCCAGCAGTTATTTGCGGGCCCTCGGGCAAGAGACCCAGTACTTC.

This clonotype was seen only a few times. The J gene is TRBJ1-5, the V gene TRBV19, with D possibly matching TRBD1 (5 bases). Per germline, CDR1 LNHDA and CDR2 SQIVND (reference sequence). The CDR3 is made up of 17 amino acids. V was shortened by 0 bases and J by 2 bases, with 14 bases between the two germline ends. The CDR3 region has the DNA TGTGCCAGTAGTATAGATCCGACAGCGGGGGGCAATCAGCCCCAGCATTTT. It is translated as CASSIDPTAGGNQPQHF.

This clonotype turned up a few times. V and J are TRBV4-1 and TRBJ2-1, with no clear D. This CDR3 region has 15 residues. Germline V gives CDR1 MGHRA, CDR2 YSYEKL. V dropped 3 bases and J dropped 5 bases, with 14 bases sitting between them. CDR3 nucleotides: TGCGCCAGCAGCCACACCCCGGTAGTGGACAATGAGCAGTTCTTC. Translation gives CASSHTPVVDNEQFF.

Details on this clonotype: A read error is the likely source, as a far larger clone sits one nucleotide away. The chain couples TRBV11-2 to TRBJ2-7, with 16 positions matching TRBD2. CDR3 length: 18 amino acids. Trimming cost V 3 bases and J 7 bases; bases outside gene matches: 12. CDR1 is SGHAT, CDR2 FQNNGV, per germline. In DNA form, the CDR3 reads TGTGCCAGCAGCTTGGGGACTAGCGGGAGGGCCGCCTCCAATGAGCAGTACTTC. It codes for CASSLGTSGRAASNEQYF.

The genes are TRBV5-6 and TRBJ2-7, with D possibly matching TRBD1 (5 bases). The germline V gene encodes CDR1 SGHDT and CDR2 YYEEEE. The CDR3 runs 13 residues. Deletions cut 3 bases from V and 2 bases from J, with 9 bases between. Here the CDR3 reads CASSSRATYEQYF. The CDR3 DNA sequence: TGTGCCAGCAGCTCCAGGGCAACCTACGAGCAGTACTTC.

The gene calls are TRBV20-1 and TRBJ2-3, with 11 nucleotides matching TRBD2. The V gene end was trimmed by 5 bases and the J gene end by 3 bases; junction bases not matched to a gene: 4. CDR1 is DFQATT, CDR2 SNEGSKA, per germline (reference sequence). The CDR3 has 14 amino acids. The CDR3 region is CSASGLAATDTQYF. In nucleotides, the CDR3 is TGCAGTGCTTCGGGACTAGCGGCAACAGATACGCAGTATTTT.

This clonotype was counted ten times or more. The rearrangement joins TRBV4-1 to TRBJ2-3; TRBD2 matches 13 bases. The germline gives CDR1 MGHRA, CDR2 YSYEKL. V gave up 0 bases and J gave up 1 base; unmatched junction bases: 10. CDR3 size: 20 residues. Here the CDR3 reads CASSQDRRLAGGLGTDTQYF. CDR3 nucleotide sequence: TGCGCCAGCAGCCAAGATAGGCGACTAGCGGGAGGATTGGGCACAGATACGCAGTATTTT.

This clonotype was seen at least ten times. The chain links TRBV5-5 to TRBJ2-3, with D unresolved. The CDR3 runs 11 residues. V lost 4 bases to trimming and J lost 5 bases, with 5 bases between them. Germline V lookup: CDR1 SGHKS, CDR2 YYEKEE (reference sequence). As DNA, the CDR3 is TGTGCCAGCAGCCGGCTAGATACGCAGTATTTT. Translated, it gives CASSRLDTQYF. The whole variable domain, filled in from reference TRBV5-5 and TRBJ2-3, reads DAGVTQSPTHLIKTRGQQVTLRCSPISGHKSVSWYQQVLGQGPQFIFQYYEKEERGRGNFPDRFSARQFPNYSSELNVNALLLGDSALYLCASSRLDTQYFGPGTRLTVL.

Ten or more counts support this clonotype. The CDR3 spells CASSLAPSYGYTF. In DNA form, the CDR3 reads TGTGCCAGCAGCTTGGCGCCCTCCTATGGCTACACCTTC. V gene TRBV11-2 combines with J gene TRBJ1-2; D remains unclear. The germline CDR1 and CDR2 sequences are SGHAT and FQNNGV. CDR3 size: 13 residues. Between the trimmed V and J ends, which lost 3 bases and 4 bases, there was a span of 9 bases.

This clonotype was counted at least ten times. Here the CDR3 reads CASSGGTANLRIQYF. The CDR3 DNA is TGTGCCAGCAGTGGGGGGACAGCAAATTTACGCATTCAGTACTTC. The J gene is TRBJ2-4, the V gene TRBV12-3 or TRBV12-4, with D possibly being TRBD1 (7 bases). The CDR3 has 15 amino acids. V was trimmed by 5 bases and J by 9 bases, leaving 20 bases between them.

This clonotype showed up just a few times. The genes are TRBV27 and TRBJ1-6; 8 positions match TRBD1. CDR1 is MNHEY and CDR2 is SMNVEV in the germline V gene (reference sequence). The V segment lost 5 bases and the J segment 10 bases; nucleotides outside the gene matches: 7. CDR3 length equals 14 residues. CDR3 sequence reads: CASSIDRGGSPLHF. The CDR3 DNA follows: TGTGCCAGCAGTATCGACAGGGGAGGCTCACCCCTCCACTTT.

This clonotype was found many times. V usage is TRBV30 and J usage is TRBJ1-1; tentatively, D is TRBD1 (5 bases). From germline, CDR1 is GTSNPN and CDR2 SVGIG (reference sequence). V was trimmed by 3 bases and J by 5 bases, leaving 10 bases between them. The CDR3 spans 12 residues. CDR3 DNA sequence: TGTGCCTGGAGGGGGGGACGGACTGAAGCTTTCTTT. Translation: CAWRGGRTEAFF.

This clonotype was seen many times. The chain links TRBV4-2 to TRBJ1-5; D is unresolved. Germline lookup yields CDR1 LGHNA and CDR2 YNFKEQ. Trimming removed 0 bases from V and 4 bases from J, with 7 bases in between. CDR3 length: 14 amino acids. In DNA, the CDR3 is TGTGCCAGCAGCCAAGATCTGAAAAATCAGCCCCAGCATTTT. As protein: CASSQDLKNQPQHF.

This clonotype appeared once. The chain links TRBV3-1 to TRBJ2-7; TRBD2 aligns across 7 bases. The J call may be mistaken, given a closer DNA end match to TRBJ2-5. CDR3 size: 13 residues. CDR1 is LGHDT, CDR2 YNNKEL, per germline (reference sequence). The CDR3 DNA follows: TGTGCCAGCCAGACGGGAGGTCAAGAGACCCAGTACTTC. It yields the protein CASQTGGQETQYF.

This clonotype has only a few counts. This chain links TRBV7-9 with TRBJ1-3, with a tentative D call TRBD1 (5 bases). The length of the CDR3 is 13 residues. From germline, CDR1 is SEHNR and CDR2 FQNEAQ (reference sequence). Trimming took 11 bases from V and 0 from J, leaving 11 bases between them. The CDR3 region has the DNA TGTGCCTTCACGGGGGTCTCTGGAAACACCATATATTTT. Amino acids: CAFTGVSGNTIYF.

The genes are TRBV10-3 and TRBJ1-3; D uncertain. Germline V CDR1 and CDR2: ENHRY, SYGVKD. The CDR3 is made up of 15 amino acids. V lost 1 base, J lost 0 bases, and 7 bases lay in between. The CDR3 reads CAISELGSSGNTIYF. CDR3 sequence (DNA): TGTGCCATCAGTGAGTTAGGGAGCTCTGGAAACACCATATATTTT.

Only a few counts were recorded for this clonotype. Being one base from a much bigger clone, this may be a read error. V and J are TRBV2 and TRBJ2-5; 10 bases align to TRBD2. CDR3 size: 15 residues. CDR1 is SNHLY and CDR2 is FYNNEI in the germline V gene. CDR3 nucleotide sequence: TGTGCCAGCAGTCCCCAGACTAGCGGGCAAGGGACCCAGTACTTC. This codes for CASSPQTSGQGTQYF. Full variable domain (outside the CDR3, taken from reference TRBV2 and TRBJ2-5): EPEVTQTPSHQVTQMGQEVILRCVPISNHLYFYWYRQILGQKVEFLVSFYNNEISEKSEIFDDQFSVERPDGSNFTLKIRSTKLEDSAMYFCASSPQTSGQGTQYFGPGTRLLVL.

This clonotype came up many times. The CDR3 is CASSLGSRTGEETQYF. The CDR3 coding sequence is TGTGCCAGCAGCTTAGGTTCGAGGACAGGGGAAGAGACCCAGTACTTC. The chain couples TRBV7-9 to TRBJ2-5; 9 bases match TRBD1. Per the germline V gene, CDR1 is SEHNR and CDR2 is FQNEAQ (reference sequence). V lost 1 base to trimming and J lost 3 bases; unmatched junction nucleotides: 6. The CDR3 spans 16 residues.

Many counts were recorded for this clonotype. This chain connects TRBV11-2 to TRBJ2-2; possibly TRBD2 for D (6 bases). V lost 1 base and J 4 bases, leaving 16 bases between the germline ends. The CDR3 has 17 amino acids. CDR1 and CDR2 (germline): SGHAT, FQNNGV. CDR3 in amino acids: CASSLVGLAKGTGELFF. In DNA, the CDR3 is TGTGCCAGCAGCTTAGTAGGTCTAGCGAAGGGCACCGGGGAGCTGTTTTTT.

J is TRBJ2-2 and V is TRBV2; no clear D gene. Trimming took off 4 bases at V and 6 bases at J, with 9 bases between the two ends. Per the germline V gene, CDR1 is SNHLY and CDR2 is FYNNEI. The CDR3 is made up of 13 amino acids. Here the CDR3 reads CASSVVSPGELFF. Here the CDR3 DNA reads TGTGCCAGCAGTGTGGTCTCTCCCGGGGAGCTGTTTTTT.

This clonotype has more than one count but fewer than ten. The gene calls are TRBV12-5 and TRBJ2-1, with TRBD1 matching over 9 bases. The CDR3 is 14 residues long. V trimming: 5 bases; J trimming: 14 bases; junction bases outside the gene matches: 13. Germline V gene sequence: CDR1 LGHNT, CDR2 FRNRAP. CDR3 loop: CASGLSGQGASEFF. The CDR3 DNA reads TGTGCTAGTGGTCTCTCGGGACAGGGCGCGTCTGAGTTCTTC.

As regards this clonotype: A much bigger clone sits one base away, suggesting this may be a read error. This chain uses TRBV3-1 with TRBJ2-7; TRBD2 might be the D (6 bases). Germline loops: CDR1 LGHDT, CDR2 YNNKEL (reference sequence). This CDR3 has 12 residues. CDR3 coding DNA: TGTGCCACCCGGGGCGGGATAGGCGAGCCGTACTTC. Translation: CATRGGIGEPYF.

This clonotype was counted a few times. The chain carries TRBV6-1 and TRBJ2-5; 15 nucleotides agree with TRBD2. Germline trimming cut 4 bases from V and 3 bases from J; bases unmatched to any gene: 9. Germline V lookup: CDR1 MNHNS, CDR2 SASEGT. The CDR3 spans 18 residues. CDR3 amino acids: CASSAPGTSGRFKETQYF. The CDR3 DNA is TGTGCCAGCAGTGCTCCCGGGACTAGCGGGAGGTTCAAAGAGACCCAGTACTTC.

This chain joins TRBV20-1 and TRBJ1-3, with D uncertain. The CDR3 contains 14 residues. Trimming stripped 0 bases from V and 1 base from J, with 7 bases between. Germline loops: CDR1 DFQATT, CDR2 SNEGSKA (reference sequence). The CDR3, as DNA: TGCAGTGCTAGAGAGGTGAGGTCTGGAAACACCATATATTTT. Amino acid sequence: CSAREVRSGNTIYF.

This clonotype was counted at least ten times. The chain employs TRBV7-8 and TRBJ1-2; 8 nucleotides align to TRBD1. The CDR3 runs 18 residues. Germline trimming cut 3 bases from V and 0 bases from J; bases unmatched to any gene: 12. Germline loops: CDR1 SGHVS, CDR2 FQNEAQ. This chain's CDR3 is CASSFREGTGGPNYGYTF. The CDR3 DNA sequence: TGTGCCAGCAGCTTCAGGGAAGGGACAGGAGGGCCTAACTATGGCTACACCTTC.

In the case of this clonotype: A much bigger clone sits one base away, suggesting this may be a read error. V and J are TRBV5-1 and TRBJ2-7, with 8 bases matching TRBD2. The CDR3 spans 18 residues. Per the germline V gene, CDR1 is SGHRS and CDR2 is YFSETQ. The CDR3 DNA reads TGCGCCAGCAGCTTTCGGCTAGCGGGCCCAGGGCGCTCCCACGAGCAGTACTTC. Translation: CASSFRLAGPGRSHEQYF.

This clonotype was counted at least ten times. V gene TRBV20-1 combines with J gene TRBJ1-1; D is unclear. V lost 5 bases, J lost 1 base, and 2 bases lay in between. Looked up from germline, CDR1 is DFQATT and CDR2 is SNEGSKA (reference sequence). This CDR3 spans 10 amino acids. The CDR3 sequence: CSASNTEAFF. The DNA of the CDR3 is TGCAGTGCTTCGAACACTGAAGCTTTCTTT.

This clonotype was recorded at least ten times. The V gene is TRBV5-5, the J gene TRBJ2-7; 7 nucleotides match TRBD2. This CDR3 comprises 15 residues. V lost 5 bases, J lost 0 bases, and 8 bases stayed unmatched. Germline V gives CDR1 SGHKS, CDR2 YYEKEE (reference sequence). In DNA form, the CDR3 reads TGTGCCAGCAGTCGTAGCGGGCCCAGCTCCTACGAGCAGTACTTC. Its translation: CASSRSGPSSYEQYF.

This clonotype has a count of ten or more. This sequence joins TRBV30 and TRBJ1-2; D gene ambiguous. The CDR3 consists of 13 residues. Trimming took 1 base from V and 1 from J, leaving 7 bases between them. From germline, CDR1 is GTSNPN and CDR2 SVGIG (reference sequence). In DNA, the CDR3 is TGTGCCTGGAGTGAGCAGATTAACTATGGCTACACCTTC. This encodes CAWSEQINYGYTF. The whole variable domain, filled in from reference TRBV30 and TRBJ1-2, reads SQTIHQWPATLVQPVGSPLSLECTVEGTSNPNLYWYRQAAGRGLQLLFYSVGIGQISSEVPQNLSASRPQDRQFILSSKKLLLSDSGFYLCAWSEQINYGYTFGSGTRLTVV.

A word on this clonotype: This sequence may be a read error, since a much larger clone differs from it by one base. This chain joins TRBV5-6 and TRBJ2-5, with a possible D match to TRBD1 (7 bases). The J call may be incorrect, as the DNA end agrees better with TRBJ2-1. CDR3 length equals 15 residues. The germline CDR1 and CDR2 sequences are SGHDT and YYEEEE. In DNA, the CDR3 is TGTGCCAGCAGCATCAGGGGGACTGCCTACAATGAGCAGTTCTTC. It codes for CASSIRGTAYNEQFF.

In this sample, this clonotype turned up many times. The chain uses TRBV5-1 and TRBJ1-1, with D possibly being TRBD1 (6 bases). The V and J ends lost 0 bases and 6 bases respectively, with 15 bases between them. CDR1 is SGHRS, CDR2 YFSETQ, per germline. This CDR3 is built from 15 residues. CDR3 in DNA: TGCGCCAGCAGCTTGGCCTGGTCAGGGGAATCTGAAGCTTTCTTT. Translating gives CASSLAWSGESEAFF. Supplemented by reference TRBV5-1 and TRBJ1-1, the full variable domain reads KAGVTQTPRYLIKTRGQQVTLSCSPISGHRSVSWYQQTPGQGLQFLFEYFSETQRNKGNFPGRFSGRQFSNSRSEMNVSTLELGDSALYLCASSLAWSGESEAFFGQGTRLTVV.